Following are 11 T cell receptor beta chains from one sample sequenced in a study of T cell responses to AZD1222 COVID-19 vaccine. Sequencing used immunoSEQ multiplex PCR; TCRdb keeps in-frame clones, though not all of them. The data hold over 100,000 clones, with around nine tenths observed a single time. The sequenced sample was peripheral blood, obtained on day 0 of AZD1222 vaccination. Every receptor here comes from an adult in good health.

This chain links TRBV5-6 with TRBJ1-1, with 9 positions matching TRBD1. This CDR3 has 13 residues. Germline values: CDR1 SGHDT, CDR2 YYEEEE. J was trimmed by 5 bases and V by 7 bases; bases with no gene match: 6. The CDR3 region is CASVSTGGTEAFF. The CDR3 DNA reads TGTGCCAGCGTATCGACAGGGGGTACTGAAGCTTTCTTT.

CDR3 sequence (DNA): TGTGCCAGCAGCTTATCGGGCTACGAGCAGTACTTC. The encoded protein is CASSLSGYEQYF. This sequence joins TRBV7-2 and TRBJ2-7, with D uncertain. V dropped 2 bases and J dropped 3 bases, with 5 bases sitting between them. This CDR3 is built from 12 residues. Germline V CDR1 and CDR2: SGHTA, FQGNSA.

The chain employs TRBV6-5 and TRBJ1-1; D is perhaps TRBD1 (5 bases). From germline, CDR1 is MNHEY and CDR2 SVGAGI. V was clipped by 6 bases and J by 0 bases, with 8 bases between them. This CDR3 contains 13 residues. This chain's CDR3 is CASRRQMNTEAFF. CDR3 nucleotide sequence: TGTGCCAGCAGAAGACAGATGAACACTGAAGCTTTCTTT.

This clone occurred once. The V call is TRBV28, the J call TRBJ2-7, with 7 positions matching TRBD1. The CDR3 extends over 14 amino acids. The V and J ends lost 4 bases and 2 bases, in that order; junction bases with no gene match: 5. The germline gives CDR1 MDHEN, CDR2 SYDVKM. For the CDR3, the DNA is TGTGCCAGCAGTTCCTCCACAGGGGCCTACGAGCAGTACTTC. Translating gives CASSSSTGAYEQYF.

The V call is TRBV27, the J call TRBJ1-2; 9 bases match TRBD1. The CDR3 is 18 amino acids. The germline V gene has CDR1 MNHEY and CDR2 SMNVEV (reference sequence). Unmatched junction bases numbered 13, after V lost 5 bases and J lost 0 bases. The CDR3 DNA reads TGTGCCAGCAGTCCCTACAGGGGGCGTAAAAGATCTAACTATGGCTACACCTTC. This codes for CASSPYRGRKRSNYGYTF.

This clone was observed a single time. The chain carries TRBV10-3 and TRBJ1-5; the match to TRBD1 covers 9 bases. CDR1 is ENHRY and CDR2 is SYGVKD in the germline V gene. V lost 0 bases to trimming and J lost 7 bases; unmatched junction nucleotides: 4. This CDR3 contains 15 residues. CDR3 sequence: CAISESGQGRQPQHF. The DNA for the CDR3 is TGTGCCATCAGTGAGTCGGGACAGGGACGGCAGCCCCAGCATTTT.

The CDR3 loop is CASSFGNANTEAFF. The CDR3 DNA is TGTGCCAGCAGCTTTGGAAACGCCAACACTGAAGCTTTCTTT. This chain uses TRBV11-2 with TRBJ1-1; D call uncertain. V was shortened by 3 bases and J by 2 bases, with 10 bases between the two germline ends. CDR3 length: 14 residues. Germline assignment: CDR1 SGHAT and CDR2 FQNNGV.

This CDR3 is CASLRDRANTGELFF. The CDR3 nucleotides read TGTGCCAGCCTGAGGGACAGAGCCAACACCGGGGAGCTGTTTTTT. The V and J genes are TRBV28 and TRBJ2-2, with TRBD1 matching over 7 bases. This CDR3 has 15 residues. Germline trimming cut 8 bases from V and 2 bases from J; bases unmatched to any gene: 8. Looked up from germline, CDR1 is MDHEN and CDR2 is SYDVKM.

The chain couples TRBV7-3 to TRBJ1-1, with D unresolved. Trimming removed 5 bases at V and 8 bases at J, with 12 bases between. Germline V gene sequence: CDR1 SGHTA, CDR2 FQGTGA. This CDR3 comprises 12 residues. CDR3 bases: TGTGCCAGCAGCGAGGGCCTCGGGGAAGCTTTCTTT. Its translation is CASSEGLGEAFF.

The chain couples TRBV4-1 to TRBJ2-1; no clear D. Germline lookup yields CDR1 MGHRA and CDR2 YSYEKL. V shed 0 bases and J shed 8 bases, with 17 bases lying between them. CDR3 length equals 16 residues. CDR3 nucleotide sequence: TGCGCCAGCAGCCAAGATCTAGAACCCTCGGTAGATGAGCAGTTCTTC. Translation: CASSQDLEPSVDEQFF.

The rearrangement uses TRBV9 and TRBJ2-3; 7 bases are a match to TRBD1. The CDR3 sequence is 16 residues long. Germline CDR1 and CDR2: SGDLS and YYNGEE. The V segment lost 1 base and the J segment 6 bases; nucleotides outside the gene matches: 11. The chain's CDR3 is CASSVRSTGAADTQYF. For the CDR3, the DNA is TGTGCCAGCAGCGTACGGAGTACAGGGGCGGCCGATACGCAGTATTTT.